This TCR beta chain was obtained from a study of spatial heterogeneity in lung cancer. Study-wide context: Across the raw uncorrected reads, a unique TCR and UMI combination was observed, on average, more than ten times.

This clonotype occurred many times. The antigen is not known. Within a library made for alpha chains, this beta chain is off target, and its count is uninformative. In TCRdb, the 5' RACE reads were re-called with MiXCR into one record per CDR3 protein. The table has more than 10,000 distinct CDR3 sequences, about 3.9% seen once. Study-wide results and caveats: Ubiquitous expanded tumor TCRs showed up in blood more at resection than follow-up.

The CDR3 length is 15 residues. V shed 2 bases and J shed 4 bases, with 14 bases lying between them. Germline values: CDR1 LGHNA, CDR2 YNFKEQ. Time point meaning: sample taken at primary tumor resection. Unsorted whole RNA of tumor, nontumor lung or frozen PBMC was sequenced. The source of this sequence is a male donor with early-stage non-small cell lung cancer. The chain links TRBV4-2 to TRBJ2-5; the D gene is possibly TRBD1 (5 bases). Sequencing was performed on PBMCs, taken at surgery. DNA for the CDR3: TGTGCCAGCAGCCAAAATCCTCAGGGTGGAGAGACCCAGTACTTC. Its protein product is CASSQNPQGGETQYF.